A single sample is the source of the 12 T cell receptor beta chains below, sequenced in a study of low-dose radiotherapy and immunotherapy resistance in tumors (dated by TCRdb to 2022 to 2024). The time point label, read with the paper, signifies: after trial treatment. The treatment or condition tag for this specimen amounts to: LDRT plus nivolumab, ipilimumab, low-dose cyclophosphamide and aspirin (RACIN trial). Instrument used: Illumina HiSeq 2500. TCRs were amplified with Phusion for around 18 PCR cycles using a constant-region primer together with the adapter attached to the V primers. TCRdb reanalyzed the raw reads on its own, using fastp at Q25 for trimming and MiXCR for clone calling, and kept in-frame beta chains. Entries are consolidated by CDR3 protein sequence, retaining the most common genes and DNA. Across this sample there are some 52,000 distinct CDR3 sequences, with around 34% seen only once. The ten most abundant clones make up over 7% of the sample.

Sequences were derived from PBMCs, sampled after low-dose radiotherapy plus immunotherapy. Receptor source: a male donor with rectosigmoid adenocarcinoma.

This clonotype was observed at least ten times. The rearrangement uses TRBV5-1 and TRBJ1-1, with D possibly matching TRBD1 (6 bases). Germline V gene data show CDR1 as SGHRS and CDR2 as YFSETQ. The CDR3 consists of 13 residues. The V end was cut by 4 bases, the J end by 6 bases, with 13 bases between. CDR3 DNA sequence: TGCGCCAGCAGCGTCGGGGGCCACCCTGAAGCTTTCTTT. This encodes CASSVGGHPEAFF.

This clonotype was seen repeatedly, ten times or more. The chain recombines TRBV7-9 with TRBJ2-5; no clear D gene. Germline CDR1 SEHNR, CDR2 FQNEAQ (reference sequence). V lost 5 bases and J 0 bases, leaving 10 bases between the germline ends. The CDR3 is 14 residues long. The CDR3 region is CASSPSPDQETQYF. Here the CDR3 DNA reads TGTGCCAGCAGCCCGTCCCCGGACCAAGAGACCCAGTACTTC. Supplemented by reference TRBV7-9 and TRBJ2-5, the full variable domain reads DTGVSQNPRHKITKRGQNVTFRCDPISEHNRLYWYRQTLGQGPEFLTYFQNEAQLEKSRLLSDRFSAERPKGSFSTLEIQRTEQGDSAMYLCASSPSPDQETQYFGPGTRLLVL.

This clonotype showed up many times. The chain links TRBV5-1 to TRBJ1-4, with D possibly TRBD1 on 6 matching bases. The CDR3 runs 15 residues. Looked up from germline, CDR1 is SGHRS and CDR2 is YFSETQ. Trimming took off 0 bases at V and 8 bases at J, with 14 bases between the two ends. The CDR3 reads CASSLVEQGGEKLFF. CDR3 DNA sequence: TGCGCCAGCAGCTTGGTGGAACAGGGTGGGGAAAAACTGTTTTTT.

V usage is TRBV6-2 or TRBV6-3 and J usage is TRBJ2-2, with D maybe TRBD2 (5 bases). Per germline, CDR1 MNHEY and CDR2 SVGEGT. This CDR3 spans 15 amino acids. The ends were cut back, 4 bases at V and 1 base at J, with 10 bases in the middle. The CDR3 DNA follows: TGTGCCAGCAGTTGGCTACGGGAGAACACCGGGGAGCTGTTTTTT. The encoded protein is CASSWLRENTGELFF.

The rearrangement uses TRBV18 and TRBJ2-1; D gene ambiguous. The length of the CDR3 is 14 residues. Trimming pared 0 bases from V and 5 bases from J, leaving 8 bases between. Germline V CDR1 and CDR2: KGHSH, LQKENI. CDR3 loop: CASSPPRRDNEQFF. The CDR3, as DNA: TGTGCCAGCTCACCACCCCGAAGAGACAATGAGCAGTTCTTC.

This clonotype showed up just once. The CDR3 sequence is CASSFRLAAYNEQFF. DNA of the CDR3: TGCGCCAGCAGCTTCCGACTAGCGGCCTACAATGAGCAGTTCTTC. The V and J genes are TRBV5-1 and TRBJ2-1, with 9 bases fitting TRBD2. V lost 2 bases, J lost 2 bases, and 2 bases stayed unmatched. The CDR3 has 15 amino acids. CDR1 SGHRS and CDR2 YFSETQ come from the germline V gene.

In this sample, this clonotype turned up a few times. The rearrangement uses TRBV24-1 and TRBJ1-5, with D perhaps TRBD1 (5 bases). Germline V lookup: CDR1 KGHDR, CDR2 SFDVKD. V was cut by 4 bases and J by 9 bases, with 18 bases left in between. The CDR3 is made up of 15 amino acids. DNA of the CDR3: TGTGCCACCAGTGACCGGGACGGCGGGCAATGGCCCCAGCATTTT. Its translation: CATSDRDGGQWPQHF.

This clonotype occurred many times. The chain carries TRBV5-1 and TRBJ2-1; possible D gene TRBD2, 5 bases. Germline loops: CDR1 SGHRS, CDR2 YFSETQ. This CDR3 comprises 16 residues. V was shortened by 2 bases and J by 0 bases, with 12 bases between the two germline ends. DNA of the CDR3: TGCGCCAGCAGCTTAAGAACGGGAAGCTCCTACAATGAGCAGTTCTTC. This codes for CASSLRTGSSYNEQFF.

This clonotype has a count of ten or more. The genes are TRBV6-6 and TRBJ2-7, with 9 bases identical to TRBD2. V lost 0 bases, J lost 5 bases, and 11 bases stayed unmatched. The CDR3 sequence is 17 residues long. The germline V gene encodes CDR1 MNHNY and CDR2 SVGAGI (reference sequence). The chain's CDR3 is CASSYSRGGAVRDEQYF. CDR3 DNA: TGTGCCAGCAGTTACTCGCGGGGGGGGGCTGTCCGTGACGAGCAGTACTTC.

This sequence joins TRBV9 and TRBJ2-3; no clear D gene. V was trimmed by 0 bases and J by 0 bases, leaving 11 bases between them. The CDR3 covers 16 residues. CDR1 and CDR2 (germline): SGDLS, YYNGEE. The CDR3 protein is CASSVELPISTDTQYF. CDR3 DNA: TGTGCCAGCAGCGTAGAACTACCAATTAGCACAGATACGCAGTATTTT.

This clonotype was seen many times. Sequence at one end of the junction differs from germline and may be a read error. The chain employs TRBV27 and TRBJ1-2; weak D call: TRBD1 (5 bases). The CDR3 covers 13 residues. The V gene's germline CDR1 is MNHEY and CDR2 SMNVEV (reference sequence). CDR3 DNA: TGTGCCAGCAGTCCCGGGACTGCCTATCGCTACACCTTC. It is translated as CASSPGTAYRYTF.

The gene calls are TRBV27 and TRBJ1-4, with unresolved D. V lost 2 bases and J 8 bases, leaving 12 bases between the germline ends. The CDR3 has 14 amino acids. In germline, CDR1 is MNHEY, CDR2 SMNVEV (reference sequence). This CDR3 is CASSLGVENEKLFF. The CDR3 coding sequence is TGTGCCAGCAGTTTAGGGGTCGAGAACGAAAAACTGTTTTTT.